This T cell receptor (beta chain) is from a study of molecular identifiers for immune sequencing clone quantification (dated by TCRdb to the late 2010s). About the investigation overall: For a replicate experiment, RNA from approximately 20,000 or 98,000 naive CD8 T cells was divided into five aliquots, and four of the five aliquots were sequenced. This methods study used CD8 T cells to benchmark TCR RNA copy counting and molecular-identifier clustering-based TCR repertoire sequencing (MIDCIRS).

Libraries of naive CD8 T cells were built from around 18,000 to 910,000 sorted cells, with 10%, 30% or 50% of the purified RNA used. On a BD FACSAria II, naive CD8 T cells were FACS-sorted as CD8+CD4-CCR7+CD45RA+ and collected into RLT Plus buffer. To test detection sensitivity, Jurkat RNA equal to around 10 TCR copies was added to samples of about 20,000-1,000,000 naive CD8 T cells. Enrichment of CD8 T cells was done with RosetteSep CD8+ T Cell Enrichment Cocktail plus Ficoll-Paque, and ACK red cell lysis came afterward. According to the germline V gene (reference sequence), CDR1 reads SEHNR and CDR2 reads FQNEAQ. The CDR3 measures 15 amino acids from cysteine to phenylalanine. Solely the CDR3 DNA is kept, with 45 bases framed from the first base. V loses 0 bases, J loses 0 bases, and the germline ends lie 8 bases apart. Many counts were recorded for this clonotype. The antigen it recognizes is unknown. No quality values exist for individual bases; no much larger clone is one base distant.

Paper-wide results and their limitations: Highly expanded clone sizes could be underestimated because identical TCR molecules may share a barcode. Spiked-in Jurkat TCR RNA equivalent to a single cell was reported to be detectable even among some 910,000 naive CD8 T cells. In CMV-specific effector cells, clones with more than 20 RNA copies accounted for over 97% of molecules, whereas in naive cells such clones accounted for under 1%. Modeling gave around 2.7 recovered TCR RNA copies per cell versus around 9.9 by digital PCR, implying approximately 30% capture efficiency. The naive libraries included spiked-in Jurkat TCR RNA (roughly ten copies' worth), and this Jurkat TCR RNA is not part of the donor repertoire. When barcode sub-clustering was not used, chimeric consensus sequences inflated TCR diversity, with chimeras reaching as high as 47%.

Library method: PCR. The data were produced on a NextSeq 500. Bulk TCR libraries were prepared as previously described, using TCR primers listed in Table S5. Purification of total RNA was performed with the Qiagen AllPrep DNA/RNA kit. Before any analysis, reads coming from multiple sequencing runs of the same library were combined into one pool. On the study's bioinformatics: Reads were retained only if an exact TCR constant sequence was present, and the retained reads were trimmed to 150 nt and grouped according to their 12-nt molecular barcodes. Within each barcode group, reads were sub-clustered at a 15% Levenshtein threshold, and quality-weighted consensus sequences were built per RNA molecule. Non-functional sequences were removed, as were lower-count sequences one edit away from another. Barcode sub-clusters with fewer than 20% of the maximum read count were removed, based on fitting two negative binomial distributions. The raw public reads went through TCRdb reprocessing: fastp at Q25, MiXCR clone calling, in-frame beta chains kept. Rows matching on CDR3 protein sequence are summarized as one entry with the most common DNA and genes. TCRdb assigned the V and J calls; the authors' analysis was not used. This sample holds roughly 300,000 distinct CDR3 sequences; roughly 23% were observed only once. The ten largest clones add up to roughly 0.7% of the sample.

This receptor chain uses TRBV7-9 and TRBJ1-1, with no D gene named confidently. This sequence originates from a human donor in good health. Some libraries in this study had Jurkat cell RNA spiked in. The source material was naive CD8+ T cells from blood, with Jurkat cell RNA spiked in. The cell subset or site label corresponds to: FACS-sorted CD8+CD4-CCR7+CD45RA+ naive T cells. The CDR3 region has the sequence CASSLAPGVNTEAFF. In nucleotides, the sequence is TGTGCCAGCAGCTTAGCGCCAGGAGTGAACACTGAAGCTTTCTTT.